This T cell receptor beta chain emerged from a study of shared clonotypes between healthy human individuals. Whole-study findings and limits: Shared clonotypes: about 5.3% naive CD4, around 3.5% naive CD8, around 2.2% memory CD4, 0.4% to 0.45% memory CD8.

Germline lookup yields CDR1 SQVTM and CDR2 ANQGSEA. V gave up 2 bases and J gave up 4 bases, with 14 bases separating them. The CDR3 has 14 amino acids. This clone was observed a few times. Antigen unknown. Method: immunoSEQ multiplex PCR; TCRdb's copy keeps in-frame clones and lacks some. The repertoire holds millions of clones, with around 94% as singletons. The clonotype comes from a man between 18 and 35 years old in good health. Sequencing was performed on naive CD4+ T cells sorted from blood. Subset meaning: CD45RA+ positively selected. The chain joins TRBV29-1 to TRBJ1-1; D might be TRBD1 (5 bases). The CDR3 DNA reads as TGCAGCGTTGAATTGTCAGGGATGAGCACTGAAGCTTTCTTT. It encodes CSVELSGMSTEAFF.